These 24 T cell receptor beta chains were sequenced from one sample in a study of neoadjuvant anti-PD-1 for oral cavity cancer. Measured with immunoSEQ multiplex PCR; TCRdb has only the in-frame clones, and not every one. The table lists about 61,000 clones, 79% of them singletons. This material consisted of PBMCs, taken before nivolumab (anti-PD-1) treatment. All receptors derive from a person between 35 and 79 years old with oral cavity squamous cell carcinoma.

The rearrangement joins TRBV29-1 to TRBJ1-1; a possible D gene is TRBD1 (6 bases). This CDR3 has 15 amino acids. The V and J ends lost 7 bases and 0 bases respectively, with 18 bases between them. CDR1 is SQVTM and CDR2 is ANQGSEA in the germline V gene. CDR3 in amino acids: CSAKGGRRMNTEAFF. The CDR3 DNA follows: TGCAGCGCCAAGGGGGGGCGACGAATGAACACTGAAGCTTTCTTT.

The chain has TRBV18 and TRBJ2-7, with 7 bases that match TRBD1. Trimming removed 3 bases from V and 1 base from J; junction bases left unmatched: 12. Per germline, CDR1 KGHSH and CDR2 LQKENI. The CDR3 has 17 amino acids. The CDR3 DNA sequence: TGTGCCAGCTCACCTAGGGGGCCCGACGTCCGGTCCTACGAGCAGTACTTC. The encoded protein is CASSPRGPDVRSYEQYF.

The chain carries TRBV29-1 and TRBJ2-2, with 8 bases lining up with TRBD2. CDR3 length equals 15 residues. Trimming cost V 3 bases and J 3 bases; bases outside gene matches: 6. From germline, CDR1 is SQVTM and CDR2 ANQGSEA. CDR3 residues: CSVDNGGAYTGELFF. The CDR3 nucleotides are TGCAGCGTTGATAACGGGGGGGCTTACACCGGGGAGCTGTTTTTT.

This chain links TRBV4-1 with TRBJ2-3; D is perhaps TRBD2 (6 bases). Germline-derived CDR1 and CDR2 are MGHRA and YSYEKL. The length of the CDR3 is 16 residues. The ends were cut back, 8 bases at V and 6 bases at J, with 24 bases in the middle. The CDR3 loop is CASSIAAAQGGDTQYF. The CDR3 DNA sequence: TGCGCCAGCTCAATTGCGGCGGCTCAAGGAGGGGATACGCAGTATTTT.

The rearrangement links TRBV2 to TRBJ1-4; D might be TRBD1 (5 bases). V was trimmed by 6 bases and J by 3 bases, leaving 14 bases between them. This CDR3 has 15 residues. Germline V gives CDR1 SNHLY, CDR2 FYNNEI. The CDR3, as DNA: TGTGCCAGCAGATTGGACTTGGGGGCTAATGAAAAACTGTTTTTT. It is translated as CASRLDLGANEKLFF.

The V call is TRBV11-2, the J call TRBJ2-1; 15 bases fit TRBD2. Germline lookup yields CDR1 SGHAT and CDR2 FQNNGV. The CDR3 is 15 residues long. J gave up 8 bases and V 8 bases, and 7 bases lay outside the gene matches. As DNA, the CDR3 is TGTGCCAGCTCGAGGCGGACTAGCGGGAGGGATGAGCAGTTCTTC. Residues: CASSRRTSGRDEQFF.

The J gene is TRBJ1-1, the V gene TRBV6-5; D not certain. CDR1 and CDR2 from the germline V gene are MNHEY and SVGAGI. V was cut by 5 bases and J by 0 bases, with 7 bases left in between. The CDR3 is 13 residues long. The CDR3 nucleotides are TGTGCCAGCAGTAGGCGTTTGAACACTGAAGCTTTCTTT. Amino acid sequence: CASSRRLNTEAFF.

The gene calls are TRBV27 and TRBJ1-1, with D perhaps TRBD1 (5 bases). Per germline, CDR1 MNHEY and CDR2 SMNVEV (reference sequence). V lost 4 bases and J 4 bases, leaving 16 bases between the germline ends. The CDR3 has 15 amino acids. The DNA of the CDR3 is TGTGCCAGCAGTTCCAGGTCGGGGCCCACCACTGAAGCTTTCTTT. This gives the protein CASSSRSGPTTEAFF.

The chain combines TRBV7-9 with TRBJ1-2; D is ambiguous. CDR3 length: 11 amino acids. V was pared by 5 bases and J by 3 bases, with 4 bases between. The V gene's germline CDR1 is SEHNR and CDR2 FQNEAQ (reference sequence). The chain's CDR3 is CASSPDYGYTF. The DNA of the CDR3 is TGTGCCAGCAGCCCAGACTATGGCTACACCTTC.

The chain couples TRBV2 to TRBJ2-6; D gene uncertain. Germline CDR1 is SNHLY and CDR2 is FYNNEI. CDR3 size: 16 residues. V lost 7 bases, J lost 0 bases, and 13 bases lay in between. The CDR3 spells CASTQEHVSGANVLTF. CDR3 coding DNA: TGTGCCAGCACTCAAGAACACGTCTCTGGGGCCAACGTCCTGACTTTC. The entire variable domain, with the rest obtained from reference TRBV2 and TRBJ2-6, is as follows: EPEVTQTPSHQVTQMGQEVILRCVPISNHLYFYWYRQILGQKVEFLVSFYNNEISEKSEIFDDQFSVERPDGSNFTLKIRSTKLEDSAMYFCASTQEHVSGANVLTFGAGSRLTVL.

The CDR3 sequence is CASLASRGEAFF. The CDR3 DNA sequence: TGTGCCAGCCTGGCATCCAGGGGTGAAGCTTTCTTT. This chain connects TRBV28 to TRBJ1-1; the D gene is possibly TRBD1 (6 bases). The CDR3 consists of 12 residues. Trimming removed 8 bases at V and 7 bases at J, with 14 bases between. Germline V gene lookup returns CDR1 MDHEN and CDR2 SYDVKM.

The CDR3 region has the DNA TGTGCCAGCAGTGATGGTGGTGGTGGGGACTATGGCTACACCTTC. Its translation: CASSDGGGGDYGYTF. V and J are TRBV6-1 and TRBJ1-2; D not resolved. Deletions cut 3 bases from V and 3 bases from J, with 14 bases between. Germline values: CDR1 MNHNS, CDR2 SASEGT. This CDR3 spans 15 amino acids.

The chain is built from TRBV5-5 and TRBJ2-3, with TRBD2 as a possible D gene (6 bases). The CDR3 consists of 17 residues. Looked up from germline, CDR1 is SGHKS and CDR2 is YYEKEE (reference sequence). V lost 2 bases, J lost 0 bases, and 16 bases lay in between. CDR3 sequence (DNA): TGTGCCAGCAGCTTTTCCTTCGGGAGACCCAGCACAGATACGCAGTATTTT. This translates into CASSFSFGRPSTDTQYF.

CDR3 in DNA: TGTGCCAGCAGTTTTGGGCCAAGTAACTATGGCTACACCTTC. It specifies CASSFGPSNYGYTF. This rearrangement joins TRBV11-2 to TRBJ1-2; D gene unclear. CDR1 and CDR2 (germline): SGHAT, FQNNGV. The CDR3 has 14 residues. V lost 6 bases and J lost 1, with 12 bases in between.

The V gene is TRBV4-2, the J gene TRBJ1-3, with 7 nucleotides matching TRBD1. The junction had 12 bases not matched to a gene; V was cut back by 6 bases and J by 7 bases. CDR1 and CDR2 (germline): LGHNA, YNFKEQ. The CDR3 sequence is 15 residues long. This CDR3 is CASSRQRAGGNTIYF. Here the CDR3 DNA reads TGTGCCAGCAGTCGACAAAGGGCAGGGGGTAACACCATATATTTT.

The J gene is TRBJ1-1, the V gene TRBV6-4; tentative D call: TRBD1 (5 bases). The CDR3 totals 13 residues. Germline V CDR1 and CDR2: MRHNA, SNTAGT. The V end lost 8 bases, the J end lost 0 bases, and 10 bases lay between the germline ends. The CDR3 loop is CASRWGMNTEAFF. DNA of the CDR3: TGTGCCAGCCGGTGGGGGATGAACACTGAAGCTTTCTTT.

This clone was seen a single time. V is TRBV5-6 and J is TRBJ1-5; D perhaps matches TRBD1 (5 bases). V lost 4 bases, J lost 4 bases, and 12 bases lay in between. The CDR3 is 14 amino acids. Germline V CDR1 and CDR2: SGHDT, YYEEEE. DNA of the CDR3: TGTGCCAGCAGCCCCCCGGGACCTAATCAGCCCCAGCATTTT. Translating it yields CASSPPGPNQPQHF. The full variable domain, in which reference TRBV5-6 and TRBJ1-5 provide the parts outside the CDR3, is DAGVTQSPTHLIKTRGQQVTLRCSPKSGHDTVSWYQQALGQGPQFIFQYYEEEERQRGNFPDRFSGHQFPNYSSELNVNALLLGDSALYLCASSPPGPNQPQHFGDGTRLSIL.

The chain links TRBV6-6 to TRBJ1-4; D is uncertain. The germline V gene has CDR1 MNHNY and CDR2 SVGAGI (reference sequence). V was shortened by 2 bases and J by 8 bases, with 15 bases between the two germline ends. The CDR3 is made up of 15 amino acids. CDR3: CASSYPAGGNEKLFF. The DNA of the CDR3 is TGTGCCAGCAGTTACCCGGCAGGTGGGAACGAAAAACTGTTTTTT.

The chain combines TRBV7-2 with TRBJ2-5; 15 positions agree with TRBD2. This CDR3 has 17 residues. V trimming: 2 bases; J trimming: 2 bases; junction bases outside the gene matches: 3. Germline CDR1 and CDR2: SGHTA and FQGNSA. In DNA form, the CDR3 reads TGTGCCAGCAGCTTACCTGGACTAGCGGGGGGGCAAGAGACCCAGTACTTC. Its protein is CASSLPGLAGGQETQYF.

The chain has TRBV7-3 and TRBJ2-2; D is perhaps TRBD1 or TRBD2 (7 bases each). V gave up 2 bases and J gave up 4 bases, with 14 bases separating them. Germline loops: CDR1 SGHTA, CDR2 FQGTGA. This CDR3 is 16 amino acids long. The CDR3: CASSLWGGGTTGELFF. The CDR3 DNA sequence: TGTGCCAGCAGCTTATGGGGAGGGGGCACCACCGGGGAGCTGTTTTTT.

J is TRBJ2-7 and V is TRBV6-5; TRBD2 matches at 13 bases. Trimming cost V 4 bases and J 6 bases; bases outside gene matches: 3. Germline V lookup: CDR1 MNHEY, CDR2 SVGAGI. The CDR3 consists of 14 residues. CDR3 sequence reads: CASSLGTSGTEQYF. The CDR3 coding sequence is TGTGCCAGCAGTTTGGGGACTAGCGGGACCGAGCAGTACTTC.

This sequence joins TRBV2 and TRBJ2-1; TRBD2 agrees at 7 bases. Trimming removed 5 bases from V and 0 bases from J; junction bases left unmatched: 7. This CDR3 spans 16 amino acids. The V gene's germline CDR1 is SNHLY and CDR2 FYNNEI. CDR3 in amino acids: CASSRLAVSSYNEQFF. CDR3 DNA sequence: TGTGCCAGCAGTCGACTAGCCGTCAGCTCCTACAATGAGCAGTTCTTC.

The chain is built from TRBV19 and TRBJ1-5, with D maybe TRBD1 (5 bases). Trimming removed 3 bases at V and 10 bases at J, with 13 bases between. This CDR3 is 13 amino acids long. In germline, CDR1 is LNHDA, CDR2 SQIVND (reference sequence). DNA of the CDR3: TGTGCCAGTAGTATGCCAGGGTCGGTACCCCAGCATTTT. Its translation is CASSMPGSVPQHF.

The chain recombines TRBV11-2 with TRBJ2-7; 7 positions agree with TRBD2. The trim removed 5 bases at V and 0 bases at J, leaving 7 bases unmatched. The length of the CDR3 is 15 residues. Per the germline V gene, CDR1 is SGHAT and CDR2 is FQNNGV. CDR3 sequence reads: CASSLGLAASYEQYF. The CDR3 coding sequence is TGTGCCAGCAGCCTCGGGCTAGCGGCCTCCTACGAGCAGTACTTC.